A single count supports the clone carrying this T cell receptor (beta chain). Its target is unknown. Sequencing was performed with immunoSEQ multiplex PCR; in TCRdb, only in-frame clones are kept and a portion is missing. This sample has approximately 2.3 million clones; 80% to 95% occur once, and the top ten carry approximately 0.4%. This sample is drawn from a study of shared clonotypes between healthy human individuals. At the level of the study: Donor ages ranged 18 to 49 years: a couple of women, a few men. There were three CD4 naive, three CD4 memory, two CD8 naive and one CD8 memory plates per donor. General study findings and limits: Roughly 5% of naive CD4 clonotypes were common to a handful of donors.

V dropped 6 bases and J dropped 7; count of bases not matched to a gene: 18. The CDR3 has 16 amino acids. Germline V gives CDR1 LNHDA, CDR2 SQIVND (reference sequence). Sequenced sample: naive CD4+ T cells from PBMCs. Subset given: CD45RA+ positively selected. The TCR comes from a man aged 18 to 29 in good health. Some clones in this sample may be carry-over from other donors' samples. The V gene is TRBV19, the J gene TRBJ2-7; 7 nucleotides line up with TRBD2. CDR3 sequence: CASRHVLADLVGEQYF. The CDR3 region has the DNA TGTGCCAGTAGACACGTGCTAGCGGACCTTGTAGGGGAGCAGTACTTC.